These 20 T cell receptor beta chains share one sample of origin, sequenced in a study of shared clonotypes between healthy human individuals. Using immunoSEQ multiplex PCR, the repertoire was profiled, and TCRdb retains in-frame clones only, with some absent. Of 530,000 or so clones listed, roughly 79% were seen once; the top ten hold around 12%. Sequenced material: PBMCs. The receptors stem from a woman aged 40 to 50 in good health. Some clones in this sample may be carry-over from other donors' samples.

The rearrangement uses TRBV30 and TRBJ1-4, with TRBD1 identical over 7 bases. Germline V gives CDR1 GTSNPN, CDR2 SVGIG (reference sequence). The CDR3 is made up of 15 amino acids. The junction had 9 bases not matched to a gene; V was cut back by 0 bases and J by 8 bases. CDR3 residues: CAWSVHARGSEKLFF. The CDR3, as DNA: TGTGCCTGGAGTGTACATGCCAGGGGGTCCGAAAAACTGTTTTTT.

CDR3 DNA sequence: TGTGCCAGTAGTAGGGGACTAGCCTCCTACAATGAGCAGTTCTTC. Its translation is CASSRGLASYNEQFF. The chain carries TRBV19 and TRBJ2-1; the match to TRBD2 covers 9 bases. V lost 4 bases, J lost 0 bases, and 1 base stayed unmatched. Germline V gene sequence: CDR1 LNHDA, CDR2 SQIVND (reference sequence). This CDR3 spans 15 amino acids.

This chain connects TRBV18 to TRBJ1-4; 12 bases align to TRBD1. Germline assignment: CDR1 KGHSH and CDR2 LQKENI. The V and J ends lost 4 bases and 3 bases, in that order; junction bases with no gene match: 6. The CDR3 spans 17 residues. This chain's CDR3 is CASSLGTGGTSNEKLFF. The CDR3 bases are TGTGCCAGCTCACTCGGGACAGGGGGCACTTCTAATGAAAAACTGTTTTTT.

This chain uses TRBV27 with TRBJ2-5; D not certain. The V end was cut by 3 bases, the J end by 2 bases, with 7 bases between. The CDR3 loop spans 13 amino acids. Germline V gene sequence: CDR1 MNHEY, CDR2 SMNVEV (reference sequence). The CDR3 sequence is CASSFLIQETQYF. The CDR3 coding sequence is TGTGCCAGCAGTTTTTTGATTCAAGAGACCCAGTACTTC.

The V call is TRBV2, the J call TRBJ2-2, with a weak D call TRBD2 (5 bases). The CDR3 is made up of 16 amino acids. Germline CDR1 reads SNHLY; CDR2 reads FYNNEI. The ends were cut back, 7 bases at V and 9 bases at J, with 24 bases in the middle. The CDR3 is CASTSEAASWMRELFF. The CDR3 DNA is TGTGCCAGCACCTCAGAAGCGGCTAGTTGGATGCGGGAGCTGTTTTTT.

Remarks on this clone: The same CDR3 can be traced to other DNA sequences in this sample. The rearrangement joins TRBV5-1 to TRBJ2-2; unclear D gene. The CDR3 contains 14 residues. Germline-derived CDR1 and CDR2 are SGHRS and YFSETQ. Trimming pared 0 bases from V and 0 bases from J, leaving 3 bases between. In DNA form, the CDR3 reads TGCGCCAGCAGCTTGGGAGCGAACACCGGGGAGCTGTTTTTT. Its protein product is CASSLGANTGELFF.

V is TRBV30 and J is TRBJ1-6; D possibly corresponds to TRBD1 (5 bases). The V gene's germline CDR1 is GTSNPN and CDR2 SVGIG (reference sequence). Trimming removed 0 bases at V and 15 bases at J, with 12 bases between. The CDR3 covers 12 residues. CDR3 bases: TGTGCCTGGAGTGTAACCGGGGCCTTCCTCCACTTT. This gives the protein CAWSVTGAFLHF.

The chain recombines TRBV27 with TRBJ2-7; D might be TRBD1 (5 bases). This CDR3 contains 17 residues. Per germline, CDR1 MNHEY and CDR2 SMNVEV (reference sequence). The ends were cut back, 0 bases at V and 0 bases at J, with 15 bases in the middle. This CDR3 is CASSLSRAGDSSYEQYF. As DNA, the CDR3 is TGTGCCAGCAGTTTATCCAGGGCAGGCGATAGCTCCTACGAGCAGTACTTC.

The CDR3 spells CASSKTLAGEGGQFF. CDR3 in DNA: TGTGCCAGCAGTAAAACACTAGCGGGAGAGGGAGGGCAGTTCTTC. The chain couples TRBV2 to TRBJ2-1; 11 positions agree with TRBD2. There are 15 residues in the CDR3. Germline V gene lookup returns CDR1 SNHLY and CDR2 FYNNEI. Losses at the gene ends were 5 bases for V and 12 bases for J; bases not matched to a gene: 12.

This CDR3 reads CASSQEWGRNHLGTDTQYF. CDR3 nucleotide sequence: TGTGCCAGCAGCCAAGAGTGGGGGAGGAACCATTTGGGCACAGATACGCAGTATTTT. The rearrangement uses TRBV4-2 and TRBJ2-3; perhaps TRBD2 as D (6 bases). In germline, CDR1 is LGHNA, CDR2 YNFKEQ. V was shortened by 0 bases and J by 1 base, with 20 bases between the two germline ends. The CDR3 is 19 amino acids.

The chain is built from TRBV20-1 and TRBJ1-3; D is undetermined. Between the trimmed V and J ends, which lost 5 bases and 0 bases, there was a span of 2 bases. CDR1 and CDR2 (germline): DFQATT, SNEGSKA (reference sequence). This CDR3 is built from 11 residues. The CDR3 nucleotides are TGCAGTGCTCTCTCTGGAAACACCATATATTTT. It translates to CSALSGNTIYF.

This clone was detected a few times. The V and J genes are TRBV5-1 and TRBJ1-2; no reliable D call. The V end was cut by 2 bases, the J end by 5 bases, with 13 bases between. Germline CDR1 reads SGHRS; CDR2 reads YFSETQ. The length of the CDR3 is 14 residues. The DNA for the CDR3 is TGCGCCAGCAGCTTAACCTCGGACGGATATGGCTACACCTTC. Translated, it gives CASSLTSDGYGYTF.

The chain uses TRBV13 and TRBJ2-7; 8 bases agree with TRBD1. This CDR3 is built from 15 residues. Germline V CDR1 and CDR2: PRHDT, FYEKMQ (reference sequence). V was clipped by 5 bases and J by 1 base; unmatched bases: 7. The CDR3 region has the DNA TGTGCCAGCAGCGGCCGGACAGGGAGGTCCTACGAGCAGTACTTC. Encoded protein: CASSGRTGRSYEQYF.

V usage is TRBV23-1 and J usage is TRBJ2-7; 7 nucleotides line up with TRBD2. TRBV23-1 is an ORF; its function is uncertain. Trimming removed 2 bases from V and 2 bases from J; junction bases left unmatched: 15. There are 18 residues in the CDR3. CDR3 sequence: CASSQRGYSSGSPYEQYF. CDR3 DNA sequence: TGCGCCAGCAGTCAACGAGGATACTCTAGCGGCTCGCCCTACGAGCAGTACTTC.

The genes are TRBV19 and TRBJ2-3, with D possibly matching TRBD1 (5 bases). This CDR3 contains 15 residues. Germline loops: CDR1 LNHDA, CDR2 SQIVND (reference sequence). The V end lost 4 bases, the J end lost 5 bases, and 16 bases lay between the germline ends. The CDR3 reads CASSTTWQGGDTQYF. In DNA, the CDR3 is TGTGCCAGTAGTACCACGTGGCAGGGCGGAGATACGCAGTATTTT.

In DNA, the CDR3 is TGTGCCAGCAGCTCCGGGACAGGGGGTTCACCCCTCCACTTT. Translation gives CASSSGTGGSPLHF. This sequence joins TRBV7-3 and TRBJ1-6; 11 bases align to TRBD1. The V segment lost 4 bases and the J segment 9 bases; nucleotides outside the gene matches: 2. The CDR3 sequence is 14 residues long. Germline CDR1 reads SGHTA; CDR2 reads FQGTGA.

V usage is TRBV11-3 and J usage is TRBJ2-3; D unresolved. V lost 1 base, J lost 7 bases, and 12 bases lay in between. CDR1 is SGHNT and CDR2 is YENEEA in the germline V gene. This CDR3 has 14 residues. CDR3 sequence (DNA): TGTGCCAGCAGCTTAGGACGGGCGAGCCATACGCAGTATTTT. Residues: CASSLGRASHTQYF.

CDR3 residues: CASSLWVNTEAFF. In DNA, the CDR3 is TGTGCCAGCAGTCTGTGGGTGAACACTGAAGCTTTCTTT. The chain employs TRBV28 and TRBJ1-1; D remains unclear. Trimming took off 5 bases at V and 0 bases at J, with 7 bases between the two ends. Germline assignment: CDR1 MDHEN and CDR2 SYDVKM. This CDR3 has 13 residues.

This clone was counted only a few times. The chain has TRBV7-2 and TRBJ2-5; possible D gene TRBD2, 5 bases. Germline CDR1 reads SGHTA; CDR2 reads FQGNSA. This CDR3 spans 16 amino acids. V gave up 2 bases and J gave up 3 bases, with 16 bases separating them. This chain's CDR3 is CASSLNRAGREETQYF. For the CDR3, the DNA is TGTGCCAGCAGCTTAAACCGGGCGGGCAGAGAAGAGACCCAGTACTTC.

The CDR3, as DNA: TGTGCCAGCAGTGAGTCAAATGAGCAGTTCTTC. Encoded protein: CASSESNEQFF. The chain carries TRBV2 and TRBJ2-1; no reliable D call. The CDR3 contains 11 residues. Germline-derived CDR1 and CDR2 are SNHLY and FYNNEI. V lost 3 bases, J lost 7 bases, and 4 bases lay in between.